Listed below are T cell receptor beta chains from one sample, sequenced in a study of T cells in Graves' hyperthyroidism and ophthalmopathy. Each CDR3 protein is one row after TCRdb ran MiXCR on the multiplex PCR reads. The repertoire has about 280,000 distinct CDR3 sequences, about 25% of them found once; the top ten carry approximately 30%. Input material: blood. The receptors originated from a man aged 35 to 55 with Graves' hyperthyroidism that later progressed to Graves' ophthalmopathy. Each CDR3 is given with its conserved first and last residue. A D gene is named only where the DNA matches it firmly. The listing skips clone size in some rows; elsewhere it reads once, few, many or a size class.

j_call | clone_size | d_call | v_call | cdr3_aa | cdr3_nt
TRBJ2-2 | . | TRBD2 | TRBV10-1 | CASKPTSDGGELFF | TGCGCCAGCAAACCGACTAGCGATGGCGGGGAGCTGTTTTTT
TRBJ1-1 | . | . | TRBV12-3/TRBV12-4 | CASSLGSATEAFF | TGTGCCAGCAGTTTGGGTTCGGCCACTGAAGCTTTCTTT
TRBJ2-2 | many | TRBD2 | TRBV27 | CASSLSGTNTGELFF | TGTGCCAGCAGTTTGAGCGGGACGAACACCGGGGAGCTGTTTTTT
TRBJ2-7 | once | . | TRBV6-1 | CASSQGVGKQYF | TGTGCCAGCAGCCAAGGGGTGGGGAAGCAGTACTTC
TRBJ2-7 | many | TRBD2 | TRBV7-2 | CASSPGGLAGLYEQYF | TGTGCCAGCAGCCCTGGAGGCCTAGCGGGACTCTACGAGCAGTACTTC
TRBJ2-7 | few | TRBD2 | TRBV6-1 | CASSEWGGGKYEQYF | TGTGCCAGCAGTGAATGGGGGGGTGGAAAATACGAGCAGTACTTC
TRBJ2-7 | many | . | TRBV27 | CASSLRDPNLYEQYF | TGTGCCAGCAGTCTCCGGGACCCCAACCTCTACGAGCAGTACTTC
TRBJ1-1 | many | . | TRBV10-3 | CAALTGMNTEAFF | TGTGCCGCATTGACAGGAATGAACACTGAAGCTTTCTTT
TRBJ2-5 | few | . | TRBV18 | CASSPPGRTIQETQYF | TGTGCCAGCTCGCCCCCAGGACGGACAATTCAAGAGACCCAGTACTTC
TRBJ2-5 | many | . | TRBV4-1 | CASSQVGSGQETQYF | TGCGCCAGCAGCCAAGTAGGAAGCGGCCAAGAGACCCAGTACTTC
TRBJ1-2 | many | . | TRBV2 | CASRVGAAGYTF | TGTGCCAGCAGGGTGGGGGCGGCTGGCTACACCTTC
TRBJ2-2 | . | . | TRBV7-3 | CASSFSLPGAPGTGELFF | TGTGCCAGCAGCTTTTCACTACCAGGGGCCCCAGGGACCGGGGAGCTGTTTTTT
TRBJ2-2 | many | TRBD1 | TRBV12-3/TRBV12-4 | CASSPDRVTGELFF | TGTGCCAGCAGTCCGGACAGGGTCACCGGGGAGCTGTTTTTT
TRBJ2-7 | many | . | TRBV20-1 | CSAWLRQATYEQYF | TGCAGTGCTTGGCTGCGACAGGCCACCTACGAGCAGTACTTC